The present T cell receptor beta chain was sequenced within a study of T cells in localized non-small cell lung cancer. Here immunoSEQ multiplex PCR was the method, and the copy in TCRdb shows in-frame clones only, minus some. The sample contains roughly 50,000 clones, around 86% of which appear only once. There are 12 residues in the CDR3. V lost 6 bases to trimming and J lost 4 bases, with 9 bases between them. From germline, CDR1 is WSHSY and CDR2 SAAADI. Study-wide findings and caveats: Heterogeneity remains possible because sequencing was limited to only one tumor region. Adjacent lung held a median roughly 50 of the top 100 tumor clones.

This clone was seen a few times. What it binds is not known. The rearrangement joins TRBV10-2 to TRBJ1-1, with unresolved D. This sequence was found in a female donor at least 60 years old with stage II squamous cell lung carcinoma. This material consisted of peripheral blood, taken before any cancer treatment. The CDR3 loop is CASRAVGTEAFF. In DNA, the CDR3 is TGCGCCAGCAGGGCAGTGGGCACTGAAGCTTTCTTT.